These 30 T cell receptor beta chains were sequenced from one sample in a study of post-analysis software for immune sequencing data. Unique molecular identifiers were carried by the TCR beta cDNA libraries. TCRdb reprocessed the PCR reads with MiXCR, giving one entry per CDR3 protein. The sample holds 550,000 to 700,000 distinct CDR3 sequences, roughly two fifths seen once. Study-wide findings and caveats: Relative to controls, patients had five TRBV segments at higher frequency, with TRBV5-6, TRBV5-1 and TRBV20-1 among these.

These TCRs are of unknown antigen specificity. Sequenced material: blood. These receptors all come from a girl aged 10-17 years with multiple sclerosis.

The rearrangement uses TRBV29-1 and TRBJ1-1; 10 nucleotides match TRBD1. The trim removed 4 bases at V and 7 bases at J, leaving 12 bases unmatched. Germline V lookup: CDR1 SQVTM, CDR2 ANQGSEA. The CDR3 runs to 15 residues. The DNA of the CDR3 is TGCAGCGTTGTTTCTTCGACAGGGGGCGCGGGTGAAGCTTTCTTT. Its protein product is CSVVSSTGGAGEAFF.

V and J are TRBV20-1 and TRBJ2-4, with 9 bases aligning to TRBD2. Germline loops: CDR1 DFQATT, CDR2 SNEGSKA (reference sequence). There are 18 residues in the CDR3. V was clipped by 3 bases and J by 3 bases; unmatched bases: 15. The CDR3 reads CSASKGSGGFRVKNIQYF. CDR3 bases: TGCAGTGCTAGTAAGGGTAGCGGGGGCTTTCGGGTCAAAAACATTCAGTACTTC.

This chain connects TRBV3-1 to TRBJ2-1; D ambiguous. Germline V lookup: CDR1 LGHDT, CDR2 YNNKEL (reference sequence). V lost 1 base, J lost 9 bases, and 10 bases lay in between. This CDR3 has 13 amino acids. The CDR3 DNA sequence: TGTGCCAGCAGCCAAGTAAGCCTTGGTGAGCAGTTCTTC. Its translation is CASSQVSLGEQFF.

For this clonotype: The junction shows a germline mismatch at one end, possibly a read error. The chain carries TRBV12-3 or TRBV12-4 and TRBJ2-3; 7 nucleotides match TRBD2. The CDR3 consists of 15 residues. The CDR3 here is CASSFGGGSTDAQYF. CDR3 nucleotide sequence: TGTGCCAGCAGTTTCGGCGGGGGTAGCACAGATGCGCAGTATTTT.

The V gene is TRBV6-2 or TRBV6-3, the J gene TRBJ2-5; TRBD2 matches at 11 bases. The V segment lost 8 bases and the J segment 2 bases; nucleotides outside the gene matches: 10. The CDR3 is 16 residues long. In germline, CDR1 is MNHEY, CDR2 SVGEGT. The CDR3 loop is CASGEGTSGLQETQYF. CDR3 in DNA: TGTGCCAGCGGGGAGGGGACTAGCGGATTACAAGAGACCCAGTACTTC.

The V and J genes are TRBV6-1 and TRBJ2-1, with D possibly being TRBD2 (6 bases). The germline V gene has CDR1 MNHNS and CDR2 SASEGT. The V end lost 7 bases, the J end lost 9 bases, and 16 bases lay between the germline ends. This CDR3 is 13 amino acids long. CDR3: CASNGGEAGEQFF. DNA for the CDR3: TGTGCCAGCAACGGTGGGGAGGCAGGTGAGCAGTTCTTC.

This clonotype was counted a few times. V usage is TRBV7-2 and J usage is TRBJ2-6; 9 bases map to TRBD2. This CDR3 has 17 amino acids. V lost 10 bases to trimming and J lost 2 bases; unmatched junction nucleotides: 12. Germline V gives CDR1 SGHTA, CDR2 FQGNSA. The CDR3 reads CATPRSSGIAGANVLTF. The CDR3, as DNA: TGTGCCACCCCTAGATCTAGCGGGATCGCTGGGGCCAACGTCCTGACTTTC.

This rearrangement joins TRBV11-1 to TRBJ2-7, with D possibly being TRBD1 (5 bases). The CDR3 spans 14 residues. The germline V gene encodes CDR1 SGHAT and CDR2 FQDESV (reference sequence). V lost 5 bases and J 3 bases, leaving 14 bases between the germline ends. The DNA for the CDR3 is TGTGCCAGCAGCCTAAGCACGACAGACTACGAGCAGTACTTC. This sequence encodes CASSLSTTDYEQYF.

V usage is TRBV12-3 or TRBV12-4 and J usage is TRBJ2-5; possible D gene TRBD1, 6 bases. Trimming took off 7 bases at V and 11 bases at J, with 20 bases between the two ends. The CDR3 is 13 residues long. DNA of the CDR3: TGTGCCAGCACTTTCGGGACACTGAGGGAGCAGTACTTC. Translating gives CASTFGTLREQYF.

This clonotype was recorded only once. The V and J genes are TRBV5-1 and TRBJ1-2; 10 bases map to TRBD1. CDR1 is SGHRS and CDR2 is YFSETQ in the germline V gene. This CDR3 region has 15 residues. Trimming cost V 3 bases and J 7 bases; bases outside gene matches: 9. The CDR3 spells CASSSELTGGVGYTF. CDR3 bases: TGCGCCAGCAGCTCCGAATTGACAGGGGGCGTTGGCTACACCTTC.

CDR3 nucleotide sequence: TGTGCCAGCAGCCAATTGGGCGGGCGTAGCACAGATACGCAGTATTTT. Translating gives CASSQLGGRSTDTQYF. The chain is built from TRBV3-1 and TRBJ2-3; weak D call: TRBD2 (5 bases). Trimming left V 2 bases short and J 0 bases short, with 12 bases between. Germline V gene data show CDR1 as LGHDT and CDR2 as YNNKEL (reference sequence). CDR3 length: 16 residues.

In regard to this clonotype: This may stem from a read error, because a much larger clone lies one nucleotide away. The rearrangement joins TRBV10-3 to TRBJ2-7; 7 bases agree with TRBD2. Germline assignment: CDR1 ENHRY and CDR2 SYGVKD. The CDR3 sequence is 14 residues long. V lost 6 bases, J lost 12 bases, and 17 bases stayed unmatched. Here the CDR3 reads CAIRDLGLGREPYF. CDR3 bases: TGTGCCATCAGGGACCTTGGACTAGGACGGGAACCGTACTTC.

Worth noting for this clonotype: At one boundary the junction diverges from the germline segment, which might be a read error. V usage is TRBV7-9 and J usage is TRBJ2-7; D is unresolved. This CDR3 comprises 12 residues. From germline, CDR1 is SEHNR and CDR2 FQNEAQ (reference sequence). As DNA, the CDR3 is TGTGCCAGCGGTATGAGGAACTACGGGCAGTACTTC. Translated: CASGMRNYGQYF.

DNA for the CDR3: TGTGCCAGCAGGTCAGGGGGAATCACAGATACGCAGTATTTT. Residues: CASRSGGITDTQYF. The rearrangement uses TRBV12-3 or TRBV12-4 and TRBJ2-3; 7 bases align to TRBD1. This CDR3 is built from 14 residues. The ends lost 6 bases at V and 2 bases at J; junction bases unmatched: 5.

The rearrangement uses TRBV20-1 and TRBJ1-5, with D uncertain. The germline V and J ends were trimmed by 6 bases and 2 bases, with 8 bases remaining between them. This CDR3 is 12 amino acids long. The V gene's germline CDR1 is DFQATT and CDR2 SNEGSKA (reference sequence). Here the CDR3 DNA reads TGCAGTGCCCACCCGGGCAATCAGCCCCAGCATTTT. It codes for CSAHPGNQPQHF.

This rearrangement joins TRBV10-1 to TRBJ1-1; no clear D gene. Germline values: CDR1 WNHNN, CDR2 SYGVQD (reference sequence). CDR3 size: 11 residues. V was clipped by 8 bases and J by 6 bases, with 10 bases between them. The chain's CDR3 is CASGGEAEAFF. CDR3 DNA: TGCGCCAGCGGAGGAGAGGCTGAAGCTTTCTTT.

This clonotype appeared once. J is TRBJ2-7 and V is TRBV7-2; 7 nucleotides match TRBD1. Per germline, CDR1 SGHTA and CDR2 FQGNSA. The ends lost 4 bases at V and 4 bases at J; junction bases unmatched: 13. The CDR3 runs 16 residues. CDR3 sequence: CASSYNPRQGRYEQYF. DNA for the CDR3: TGTGCCAGCAGCTATAACCCCCGACAGGGTCGATACGAGCAGTACTTC.

This clonotype was found a few times. The chain uses TRBV9 and TRBJ2-1; either TRBD1 or TRBD2 may supply D (5 bases each). The J call may be incorrect, as the DNA end agrees better with TRBJ2-7. Germline values: CDR1 SGDLS, CDR2 YYNGEE. The CDR3 covers 16 residues. The CDR3 coding sequence is TGTGCCAGCAGCGTAGGGGGACGTAGCTCCTACAATGAGCAGTACTTC. As protein: CASSVGGRSSYNEQYF.

The chain recombines TRBV14 with TRBJ2-7; tentatively, D is TRBD2 (6 bases). The CDR3 length is 15 residues. Between the trimmed V and J ends, which lost 4 bases and 8 bases, there was a span of 21 bases. Germline V lookup: CDR1 SGHDN, CDR2 FVKESK. The CDR3 coding sequence is TGTGCCAGCAGCCCCTTAGGACTACCTGACGGGCAGCAGTACTTC. Translated, it gives CASSPLGLPDGQQYF.

Only a few counts were recorded for this clonotype. The chain employs TRBV4-1 and TRBJ2-7; D tentatively fits TRBD1 or TRBD2 (6 bases each). V was pared by 0 bases and J by 4 bases, with 22 bases between. CDR3 length equals 18 residues. Per the germline V gene, CDR1 is MGHRA and CDR2 is YSYEKL. As DNA, the CDR3 is TGCGCCAGCAGCCAAGATTTGGAAAGGGGGGATCTTACTTACGAGCAGTACTTC. The encoded protein is CASSQDLERGDLTYEQYF.

The J gene is TRBJ2-3, the V gene TRBV12-3 or TRBV12-4, with D possibly matching TRBD2 (6 bases). V lost 2 bases, J lost 5 bases, and 17 bases lay in between. CDR3 length equals 16 residues. Here the CDR3 DNA reads TGTGCCAGCAGTTTACGGATAGCGGCTTACATAGATACGCAGTATTTT. This encodes CASSLRIAAYIDTQYF.

J is TRBJ1-5 and V is TRBV12-3 or TRBV12-4; D might be TRBD1 (5 bases). Trimming removed 6 bases at V and 7 bases at J, with 10 bases between. The CDR3 totals 12 residues. In DNA form, the CDR3 reads TGTGCCAGCAGCCTGACAGAACAGCCCCAGCATTTT. Translated: CASSLTEQPQHF.

This clonotype has only one observation. The junction and the germline gene differ at one end; a read error may be behind it. The rearrangement joins TRBV5-1 to TRBJ2-3; D remains unclear. Germline CDR1 SGHRS, CDR2 YFSETQ. The CDR3 is made up of 14 amino acids. CDR3 region: CTSSLVQKTDTQYF. CDR3 coding DNA: TGCACCAGCAGCTTGGTCCAGAAGACAGATACGCAGTATTTT.

V and J are TRBV20-1 and TRBJ2-7; D is unclear. V was shortened by 0 bases and J by 0 bases, with 15 bases between the two germline ends. The germline V gene encodes CDR1 DFQATT and CDR2 SNEGSKA (reference sequence). The CDR3 is 16 residues long. The DNA of the CDR3 is TGCAGTGCTAGAGATCAGAACGGGCCGAGCTCCTACGAGCAGTACTTC. It specifies CSARDQNGPSSYEQYF.

This chain links TRBV4-1 with TRBJ1-2; no clear D gene. CDR3 length equals 12 residues. V was clipped by 5 bases and J by 3 bases, with 7 bases between them. Germline CDR1 and CDR2: MGHRA and YSYEKL. This CDR3 is CASSWGDYGYTF. The CDR3 DNA sequence: TGCGCCAGCAGCTGGGGTGACTATGGCTACACCTTC.

This clonotype was picked up many times. The V gene is TRBV24-1, the J gene TRBJ2-1; the D gene is possibly TRBD1 (6 bases). The length of the CDR3 is 15 residues. The V end was cut by 4 bases, the J end by 9 bases, with 18 bases between. Germline loops: CDR1 KGHDR, CDR2 SFDVKD. The CDR3 bases are TGTGCCACCAGTGACCCAAACCTACAGGGCGGTGAGCAGTTCTTC. It is translated as CATSDPNLQGGEQFF.

The rearrangement links TRBV7-8 to TRBJ2-2; possible D gene TRBD1, 5 bases. Trimming pared 6 bases from V and 5 bases from J, leaving 16 bases between. The CDR3 is made up of 15 amino acids. Per the germline V gene, CDR1 is SGHVS and CDR2 is FQNEAQ. Here the CDR3 reads CASSFDRLLTGELFF. CDR3 coding DNA: TGTGCCAGCAGTTTTGACAGACTCCTGACCGGGGAGCTGTTTTTT.

This clonotype was counted a few times. The chain links TRBV24-1 to TRBJ2-7, with 9 bases fitting TRBD1. This CDR3 is built from 15 residues. CDR1 KGHDR and CDR2 SFDVKD come from the germline V gene. Trimming at V came to 3 bases and at J to 2 bases, leaving 4 bases not matched to a gene. The CDR3, as DNA: TGTGCCACCAGTGATGCGGGACAGGGAACCTACGAGCAGTACTTC. Translated: CATSDAGQGTYEQYF.

The chain joins TRBV4-1 to TRBJ1-6; maybe TRBD1 (6 bases). CDR3 length: 21 residues. V was cut by 3 bases and J by 7 bases, with 31 bases left in between. CDR1 MGHRA and CDR2 YSYEKL come from the germline V gene. In DNA, the CDR3 is TGCGCCAGCAGCCAGAATCACAGGGACCCCTCGGGGGGTTTGCGGAATTCACCCCTCCACTTT. Residues: CASSQNHRDPSGGLRNSPLHF.

In its sample, this clonotype was seen a few times. J is TRBJ1-2 and V is TRBV4-2, with D perhaps matching TRBD1 (5 bases). Per germline, CDR1 LGHNA and CDR2 YNFKEQ. V was shortened by 0 bases and J by 1 base, with 12 bases between the two germline ends. CDR3 length: 16 amino acids. CDR3 in amino acids: CASSQEGPRVNYGYTF. The CDR3 nucleotides read TGTGCCAGCAGCCAAGAGGGGCCGCGGGTTAACTATGGCTACACCTTC.